This T cell receptor (beta chain) appears in the sequencing data of a study of CD4 and CD8 cells across lung adenocarcinoma regions. Trimming pared 4 bases from V and 2 bases from J, leaving 13 bases between. The CDR3 is made up of 15 amino acids. Germline assignment: CDR1 MNHEY and CDR2 SVGAGI. Localized lung adenocarcinoma, a non-small cell lung cancer, affected the donors. This clonotype occurred many times. TCRdb fed the PCR reads into MiXCR, producing one record per CDR3 protein. This table has 6,500 to 8,000 distinct CDR3 sequences, approximately 45% appearing once. The clonotype was recovered from a male donor with lung adenocarcinoma. The CD4 and CD8 labels of this study may be unreliable. Specimen: CD4+ T cells from the margin of a lung tumor. V and J are TRBV6-5 and TRBJ2-3; no clear D gene. The CDR3 DNA follows: TGTGCCAGCAGTTCTTTGGGCGGTAACACAGATACGCAGTATTTT. It yields the protein CASSSLGGNTDTQYF.